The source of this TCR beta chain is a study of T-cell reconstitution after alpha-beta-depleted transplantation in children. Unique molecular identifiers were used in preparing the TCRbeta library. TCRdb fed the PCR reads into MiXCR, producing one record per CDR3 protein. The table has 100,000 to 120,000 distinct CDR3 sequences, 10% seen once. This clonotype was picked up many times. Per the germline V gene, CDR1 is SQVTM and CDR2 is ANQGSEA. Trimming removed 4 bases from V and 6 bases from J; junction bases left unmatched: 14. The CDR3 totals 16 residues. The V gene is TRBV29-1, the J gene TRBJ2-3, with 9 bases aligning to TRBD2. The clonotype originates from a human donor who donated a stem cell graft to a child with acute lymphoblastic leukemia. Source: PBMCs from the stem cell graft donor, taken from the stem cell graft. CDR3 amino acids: CSVGGQEREASDTQYF. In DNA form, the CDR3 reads TGCAGCGTTGGAGGGCAGGAGCGGGAGGCCTCGGATACGCAGTATTTT.